These 5 T cell receptor beta chains originate from one sample sequenced in a study of follicular helper T cells after annual influenza vaccination. Sample time point: 2014-2015 season, pre-vaccination. Assay: immunoSEQ multiplex PCR; the TCRdb copy retains only in-frame clones and omits some. The sample lists around 25,000 clones, approximately 80% occurring once. Source: CXCR5+ CD38- circulating T follicular helper cells from blood, taken on the day of influenza vaccination. Described subset: circulating Tfh, non-naive CD4+CXCR5+PD-1+ (ICOS+CD38+ or ICOS-CD38-). The source of these receptors is an adult who received the influenza vaccine.

This clone was seen once. The CDR3 DNA reads TGCAGTGCACTTAGCGCGCTCACGCAGTATTTT. Its protein is CSALSALTQYF. This sequence joins TRBV20-1 and TRBJ2-3, with a possible D match to TRBD2 (5 bases). Trimming shortened V by 6 bases and J by 9 bases, and 13 bases separated the two germline ends. Germline V gene data show CDR1 as DFQATT and CDR2 as SNEGSKA (reference sequence). The CDR3 is made up of 11 amino acids.

The chain combines TRBV7-2 with TRBJ2-3; D gene ambiguous. Trimming took off 1 base at V and 6 bases at J, with 11 bases between the two ends. Germline CDR1 and CDR2: SGHTA and FQGNSA. The CDR3 extends over 14 amino acids. As DNA, the CDR3 is TGTGCCAGCAGCTTAGAAACGCGGTGGGATACGCAGTATTTT. The encoded protein is CASSLETRWDTQYF.

A single count supports this clone. This chain's CDR3 is CASSLTSQGHYGYTF. In DNA, the CDR3 is TGCGCCAGCAGCTTGACCTCACAGGGCCACTATGGCTACACCTTC. This sequence joins TRBV5-1 and TRBJ1-2; tentative D call: TRBD1 (6 bases). The CDR3 contains 15 residues. Germline V gene lookup returns CDR1 SGHRS and CDR2 YFSETQ. The V gene lost 1 base and the J gene lost 3 bases, with 13 bases spanning the gap.

The chain couples TRBV5-6 to TRBJ2-7; 7 bases match TRBD2. This CDR3 comprises 14 residues. Germline CDR1 and CDR2: SGHDT and YYEEEE. V lost 2 bases and J lost 5; bases outside the gene matches: 7. The CDR3 nucleotides read TGTGCCAGCAGCTTTGGGAGGGGTCGCCACGAGCAGTACTTC. It codes for CASSFGRGRHEQYF.

V usage is TRBV6-1 and J usage is TRBJ1-2; TRBD1 might be the D (5 bases). The CDR3 spans 13 residues. Germline lookup yields CDR1 MNHNS and CDR2 SASEGT. The V end lost 5 bases, the J end lost 3 bases, and 10 bases lay between the germline ends. This CDR3 reads CASSSRDYYGYTF. In DNA, the CDR3 is TGTGCCAGCAGTTCCAGGGATTACTATGGCTACACCTTC.